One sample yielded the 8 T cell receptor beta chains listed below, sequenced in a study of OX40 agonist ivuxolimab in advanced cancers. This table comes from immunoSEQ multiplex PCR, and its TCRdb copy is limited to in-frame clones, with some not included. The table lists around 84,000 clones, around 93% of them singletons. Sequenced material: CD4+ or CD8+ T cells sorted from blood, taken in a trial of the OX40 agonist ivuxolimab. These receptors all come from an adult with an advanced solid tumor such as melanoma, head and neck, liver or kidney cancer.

CDR3 sequence reads: CASSRGGLGETQYF. The CDR3 DNA reads TGTGCCAGCAGCCGAGGGGGCCTAGGAGAGACCCAGTACTTC. The rearrangement joins TRBV7-9 to TRBJ2-5, with TRBD1 matching 7 bases. The CDR3 is made up of 14 amino acids. Germline CDR1 and CDR2: SEHNR and FQNEAQ (reference sequence). V lost 5 bases to trimming and J lost 4 bases; unmatched junction nucleotides: 7.

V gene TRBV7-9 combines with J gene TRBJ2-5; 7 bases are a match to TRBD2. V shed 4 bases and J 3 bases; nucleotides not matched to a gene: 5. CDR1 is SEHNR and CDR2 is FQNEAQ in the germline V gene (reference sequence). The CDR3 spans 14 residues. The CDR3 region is CASSSGLTKETQYF. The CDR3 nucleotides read TGTGCCAGCAGCTCGGGACTAACAAAAGAGACCCAGTACTTC. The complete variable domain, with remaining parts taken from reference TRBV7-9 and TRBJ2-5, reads DTGVSQNPRHKITKRGQNVTFRCDPISEHNRLYWYRQTLGQGPEFLTYFQNEAQLEKSRLLSDRFSAERPKGSFSTLEIQRTEQGDSAMYLCASSSGLTKETQYFGPGTRLLVL.

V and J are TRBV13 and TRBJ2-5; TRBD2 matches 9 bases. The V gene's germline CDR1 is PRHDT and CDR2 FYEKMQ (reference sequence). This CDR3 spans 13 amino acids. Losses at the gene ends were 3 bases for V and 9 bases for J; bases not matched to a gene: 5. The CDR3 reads CASSLSRGGAQYF. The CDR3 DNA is TGTGCCAGCAGCTTGTCGCGGGGGGGCGCCCAGTACTTC.

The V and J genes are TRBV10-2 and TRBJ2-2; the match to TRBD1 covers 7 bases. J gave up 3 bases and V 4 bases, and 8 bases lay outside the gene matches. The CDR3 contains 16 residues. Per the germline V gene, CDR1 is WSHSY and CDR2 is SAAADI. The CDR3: CASSGDSIWDTGELFF. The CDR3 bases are TGCGCCAGCAGTGGGGACAGTATATGGGACACCGGGGAGCTGTTTTTT.

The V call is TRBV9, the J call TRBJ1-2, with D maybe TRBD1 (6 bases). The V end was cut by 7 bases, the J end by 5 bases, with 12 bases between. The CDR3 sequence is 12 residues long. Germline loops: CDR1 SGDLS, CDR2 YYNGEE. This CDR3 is CASSPGAYGYTF. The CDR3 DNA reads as TGTGCCAGCTCCCCGGGGGCGTATGGCTACACCTTC.

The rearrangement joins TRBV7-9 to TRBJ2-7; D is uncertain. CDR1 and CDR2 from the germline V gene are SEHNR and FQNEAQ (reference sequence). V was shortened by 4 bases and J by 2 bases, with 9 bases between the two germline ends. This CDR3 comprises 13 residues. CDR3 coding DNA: TGTGCCAGCAGCTCGGAGAAGACCTACGAGCAGTACTTC. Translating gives CASSSEKTYEQYF.

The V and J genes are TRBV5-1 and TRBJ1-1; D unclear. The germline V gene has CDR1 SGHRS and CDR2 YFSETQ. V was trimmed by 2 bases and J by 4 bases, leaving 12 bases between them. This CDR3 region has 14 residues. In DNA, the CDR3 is TGCGCCAGCAGCTTCCTGGGTTGGGGCACTGAAGCTTTCTTT. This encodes CASSFLGWGTEAFF.

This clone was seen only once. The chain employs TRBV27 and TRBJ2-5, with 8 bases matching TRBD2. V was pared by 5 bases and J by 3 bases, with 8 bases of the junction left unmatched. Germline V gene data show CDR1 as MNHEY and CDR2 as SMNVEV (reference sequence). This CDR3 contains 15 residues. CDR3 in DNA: TGTGCCAGCAGTCGTATGTGGCGGGGGGAAGAGACCCAGTACTTC. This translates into CASSRMWRGEETQYF.